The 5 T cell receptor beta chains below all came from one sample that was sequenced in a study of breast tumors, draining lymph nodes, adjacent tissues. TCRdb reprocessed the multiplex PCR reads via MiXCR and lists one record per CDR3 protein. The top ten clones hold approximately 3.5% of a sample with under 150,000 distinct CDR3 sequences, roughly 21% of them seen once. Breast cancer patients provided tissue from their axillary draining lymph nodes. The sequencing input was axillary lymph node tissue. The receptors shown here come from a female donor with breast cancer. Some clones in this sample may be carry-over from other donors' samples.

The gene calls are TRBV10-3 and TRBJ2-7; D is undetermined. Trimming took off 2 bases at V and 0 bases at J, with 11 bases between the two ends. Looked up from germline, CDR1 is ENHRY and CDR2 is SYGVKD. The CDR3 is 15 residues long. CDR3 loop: CAISEPTGPSYEQYF. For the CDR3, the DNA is TGTGCCATCAGTGAGCCTACGGGCCCCTCCTACGAGCAGTACTTC.

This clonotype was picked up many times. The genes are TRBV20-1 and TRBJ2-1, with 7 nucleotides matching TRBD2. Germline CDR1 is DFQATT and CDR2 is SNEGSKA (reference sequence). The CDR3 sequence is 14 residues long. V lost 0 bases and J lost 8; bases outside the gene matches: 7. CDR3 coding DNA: TGCAGTGCTAGAGAGGGGGGAGGGCCCCATGAGCAGTTCTTC. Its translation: CSAREGGGPHEQFF.

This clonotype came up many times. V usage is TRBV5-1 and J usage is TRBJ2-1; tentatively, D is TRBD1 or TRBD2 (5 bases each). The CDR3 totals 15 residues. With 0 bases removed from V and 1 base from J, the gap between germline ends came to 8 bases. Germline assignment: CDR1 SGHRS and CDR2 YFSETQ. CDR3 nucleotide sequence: TGCGCCAGCAGCTTGGTAGGGGAGTCCTACAATGAGCAGTTCTTC. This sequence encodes CASSLVGESYNEQFF.

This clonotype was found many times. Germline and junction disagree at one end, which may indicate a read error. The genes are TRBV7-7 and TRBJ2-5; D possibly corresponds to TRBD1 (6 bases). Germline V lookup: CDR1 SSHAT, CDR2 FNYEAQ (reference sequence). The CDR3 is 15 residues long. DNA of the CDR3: TGTGCTAGCAGCCAGACCGGGACAACTCAAGAGACCCAGTACTTC. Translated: CASSQTGTTQETQYF.

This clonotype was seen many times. CDR3 nucleotides: TGTGCCAGCAGGACTAGCGGGAAAGCAGAGACCCAGTACTTC. Its protein is CASRTSGKAETQYF. V usage is TRBV7-9 and J usage is TRBJ2-5, with 11 nucleotides matching TRBD2. Per the germline V gene, CDR1 is SEHNR and CDR2 is FQNEAQ (reference sequence). Trimming cost V 6 bases and J 4 bases; bases outside gene matches: 4. The CDR3 consists of 14 residues.